These 18 T cell receptor beta chains were sequenced from one sample in a study of control samples from healthy donors and cancer patients (TCRdb year 2020). The method behind the library was the immunoSEQ multiplex PCR assay. TCRdb carries this immuneACCESS record with in-frame sequences only. Its versions omit some clonotypes, under half of them owing to an unresolved V gene in the studies checked, with the rest unexplained. The sample table lists some 94,000 clones, roughly nine tenths of them with a count of one. The ten largest clones add up to over 1% of the sample. The sample consisted of blood. The receptors come from a woman aged 45-60 years in good health.

CDR3 nucleotides: TGTGCCAGCAGGCCCTCTCCCGGAGGTTACAATGAGCAGTTCTTC. This encodes CASRPSPGGYNEQFF. This chain links TRBV2 with TRBJ2-1, with a possible D match to TRBD2 (5 bases). The germline V and J ends were trimmed by 6 bases and 4 bases, with 16 bases remaining between them. The CDR3 contains 15 residues. In germline, CDR1 is SNHLY, CDR2 FYNNEI. The full variable domain, completed using reference TRBV2 and TRBJ2-1, is EPEVTQTPSHQVTQMGQEVILRCVPISNHLYFYWYRQILGQKVEFLVSFYNNEISEKSEIFDDQFSVERPDGSNFTLKIRSTKLEDSAMYFCASRPSPGGYNEQFFGPGTRLTVL.

This rearrangement joins TRBV7-9 to TRBJ2-2; perhaps TRBD2 as D (6 bases). The CDR3 sequence is 15 residues long. V gave up 3 bases and J gave up 2 bases, with 10 bases separating them. From germline, CDR1 is SEHNR and CDR2 FQNEAQ (reference sequence). The DNA of the CDR3 is TGTGCCAGCAGCTTCGGGGGAGTTAACACCGGGGAGCTGTTTTTT. Amino acid sequence: CASSFGGVNTGELFF.

Turning to this clone: Different DNA sequences within this sample yield the same CDR3. DNA for the CDR3: TGTGCCAGCAGTTCCCAGGGTTACGAGCAGTACTTC. Protein sequence: CASSSQGYEQYF. This sequence joins TRBV7-2 and TRBJ2-7, with D tentatively TRBD1 (5 bases). Germline values: CDR1 SGHTA, CDR2 FQGNSA. V shed 6 bases and J shed 4 bases, with 10 bases lying between them. This CDR3 region has 12 residues. Combining the CDR3 with reference TRBV7-2 and TRBJ2-7 gives the whole variable domain GAGVSQSPSNKVTEKGKDVELRCDPISGHTALYWYRQSLGQGLEFLIYFQGNSAPDKSGLPSDRFSAERTGGSVSTLTIQRTQQEDSAVYLCASSSQGYEQYFGPGTRLTVT.

This chain connects TRBV11-3 to TRBJ2-5; D uncertain. CDR1 SGHNT and CDR2 YENEEA come from the germline V gene. The CDR3 contains 11 residues. V was trimmed by 3 bases and J by 4 bases, leaving 3 bases between them. Here the CDR3 DNA reads TGTGCCAGCAGCTTTACAGAGACCCAGTACTTC. Translated: CASSFTETQYF. The complete variable domain, with remaining parts taken from reference TRBV11-3 and TRBJ2-5, reads EAGVVQSPRYKIIEKKQPVAFWCNPISGHNTLYWYLQNLGQGPELLIRYENEEAVDDSQLPKDRFSAERLKGVDSTLKIQPAELGDSAVYLCASSFTETQYFGPGTRLLVL.

This clone was detected a few times. The chain couples TRBV28 to TRBJ2-7; D is ambiguous. Germline CDR1 MDHEN, CDR2 SYDVKM. The V end was cut by 5 bases, the J end by 2 bases, with 4 bases between. This CDR3 has 11 residues. CDR3 nucleotide sequence: TGTGCCAGCAGTACGACCTACGAGCAGTACTTC. It translates to CASSTTYEQYF. The variable domain in full, completed from reference TRBV28 and TRBJ2-7, reads DVKVTQSSRYLVKRTGEKVFLECVQDMDHENMFWYRQDPGLGLRLIYFSYDVKMKEKGDIPEGYSVSREKKERFSLILESASTNQTSMYLCASSTTYEQYFGPGTRLTVT.

The rearrangement joins TRBV28 to TRBJ1-2, with 7 bases lining up with TRBD1. The germline gives CDR1 MDHEN, CDR2 SYDVKM. With V trimmed by 2 bases and J by 3 bases, 3 bases remained unmatched. The CDR3 length is 14 residues. The DNA for the CDR3 is TGTGCCAGCAGTTTAGGGACAGCATACTATGGCTACACCTTC. Encoded protein: CASSLGTAYYGYTF.

CDR3 loop: CASSTRSDNQPQHF. The CDR3 DNA reads TGTGCCAGTAGTACGCGGTCGGACAATCAGCCCCAGCATTTT. This sequence joins TRBV19 and TRBJ1-5; D uncertain. Trimming shortened V by 4 bases and J by 3 bases, and 10 bases separated the two germline ends. The CDR3 extends over 14 amino acids. The V gene's germline CDR1 is LNHDA and CDR2 SQIVND (reference sequence).

J is TRBJ1-2 and V is TRBV27; a weak D match, TRBD1 (6 bases). This CDR3 spans 15 amino acids. The ends were cut back, 1 base at V and 3 bases at J, with 12 bases in the middle. Germline V gene sequence: CDR1 MNHEY, CDR2 SMNVEV (reference sequence). The chain's CDR3 is CASSLFGQSHYGYTF. In nucleotides, the CDR3 is TGTGCCAGCAGTTTATTCGGACAGTCCCACTATGGCTACACCTTC.

This chain links TRBV7-2 with TRBJ1-2; TRBD1 matches 7 bases. This CDR3 contains 12 residues. V dropped 5 bases and J dropped 7; count of bases not matched to a gene: 4. The germline gives CDR1 SGHTA, CDR2 FQGNSA. CDR3 nucleotide sequence: TGTGCCAGCAGCCGTGACAGGGCTGGCTACACCTTC. Residues: CASSRDRAGYTF.

The V and J genes are TRBV5-1 and TRBJ1-1; the match to TRBD1 covers 7 bases. After removal of 3 bases from V and 7 bases from J, the junction contained 6 bases not matched to a gene. CDR1 and CDR2 from the germline V gene are SGHRS and YFSETQ. This CDR3 contains 13 residues. The CDR3 region is CASSSRTGGEAFF. As DNA, the CDR3 is TGCGCCAGCAGCTCCAGGACAGGCGGTGAAGCTTTCTTT.

The rearrangement uses TRBV7-3 and TRBJ1-2; D call uncertain. Deletions cut 3 bases from V and 0 bases from J, with 5 bases between. CDR3 length equals 13 residues. In germline, CDR1 is SGHTA, CDR2 FQGTGA. For the CDR3, the DNA is TGTGCCAGCAGCTTGGGCCCTAACTATGGCTACACCTTC. This codes for CASSLGPNYGYTF. The variable domain in full, with the rest retrieved from reference TRBV7-3 and TRBJ1-2, is GAGVSQTPSNKVTEKGKYVELRCDPISGHTALYWYRQSLGQGPEFLIYFQGTGAADDSGLPNDRFFAVRPEGSVSTLKIQRTERGDSAVYLCASSLGPNYGYTFGSGTRLTVV.

The chain uses TRBV27 and TRBJ1-3, with D tentatively TRBD1 (5 bases). Per the germline V gene, CDR1 is MNHEY and CDR2 is SMNVEV (reference sequence). With 10 bases removed from V and 3 bases from J, the gap between germline ends came to 19 bases. CDR3 length: 15 residues. The CDR3 coding sequence is TGTGCCACCCGACGGGGTACAGGCATTGGAAACACCATATATTTT. Its translation is CATRRGTGIGNTIYF.

In DNA, the CDR3 is TGTGCCAGCAGCGGGACTTCCTACGAGCAGTACTTC. As protein: CASSGTSYEQYF. The V gene is TRBV11-3, the J gene TRBJ2-7, with D possibly TRBD2 on 6 matching bases. This CDR3 contains 12 residues. The germline V and J ends were trimmed by 5 bases and 1 base, with 6 bases remaining between them. Germline loops: CDR1 SGHNT, CDR2 YENEEA.

The chain carries TRBV9 and TRBJ1-4, with no clear D. V lost 0 bases and J 7 bases, leaving 7 bases between the germline ends. The CDR3 runs to 13 residues. Germline CDR1 is SGDLS and CDR2 is YYNGEE. CDR3 sequence (DNA): TGTGCCAGCAGCGTAGGGGAGGGTGAAAAACTGTTTTTT. This translates into CASSVGEGEKLFF.

The chain joins TRBV6-6 to TRBJ1-1; a possible D gene is TRBD1 (5 bases). CDR1 and CDR2 from the germline V gene are MNHNY and SVGAGI (reference sequence). With 7 bases removed from V and 0 bases from J, the gap between germline ends came to 12 bases. The CDR3 contains 14 residues. CDR3 DNA: TGTGCCAGCATCCCAACCAGGGTGAACACTGAAGCTTTCTTT. As protein: CASIPTRVNTEAFF.

This clone was picked up a small number of times. The V and J genes are TRBV7-9 and TRBJ1-1; a possible D gene is TRBD1 (5 bases). CDR1 and CDR2 (germline): SEHNR, FQNEAQ (reference sequence). The CDR3 has 13 amino acids. V lost 4 bases, J lost 13 bases, and 19 bases lay in between. The CDR3 sequence is CASSSTERTKVFF. Written as DNA, the CDR3 is TGTGCCAGCAGCTCCACAGAACGGACAAAGGTTTTCTTT.

In this sample, this clone turned up once. This rearrangement joins TRBV7-9 to TRBJ2-7, with D perhaps matching TRBD2 (6 bases). The ends were cut back, 3 bases at V and 6 bases at J, with 9 bases in the middle. The CDR3 length is 12 residues. The germline gives CDR1 SEHNR, CDR2 FQNEAQ (reference sequence). The CDR3 DNA reads as TGTGCCAGCAGCTTCGGGGGTCCCGAGCAGTACTTC. Amino acids: CASSFGGPEQYF.

The V call is TRBV12-5, the J call TRBJ2-3; 8 nucleotides agree with TRBD1. Germline trimming cut 1 base from V and 9 bases from J; bases unmatched to any gene: 3. Germline V gives CDR1 LGHNT, CDR2 FRNRAP. The CDR3 is made up of 13 amino acids. The CDR3 region is CASGLATGETQYF. DNA for the CDR3: TGTGCTAGTGGTTTGGCGACAGGGGAAACGCAGTATTTT.